This T cell receptor beta chain was sequenced in a study of cytomegalovirus exposure and HLA in healthy donors. Study results and limitations: The only immune exposure information that was available was CMV serostatus. Productive rates of about 87% or about 30% were seen for most TCR beta V segments in an earlier analysis. Across HLA loci, a later analysis found differing TCR association rates, with DRB1 most and HLA-C fewest.

PCR involved 60 Vbeta and 13 Jbeta primers. Data came from immunoSEQ multiplex PCR; TCRdb stores just in-frame clones and leaves some out. This table has 90,000 to 130,000 clones, over 60% appearing once. The CDR3 is 14 amino acids. Germline CDR1 SGHTA, CDR2 FQGNSA. V was cut by 0 bases and J by 3 bases, with 7 bases left in between. Regarding this clone: Its target is unknown.

The rearrangement joins TRBV7-2 to TRBJ2-3, with a tentative D call TRBD1 (5 bases). Material for sequencing was PBMCs. The sequence came from a man in his thirties or forties in good health and CMV-seropositive. The CDR3 DNA follows: TGTGCCAGCAGCTTAGCAGGGGTTACAGATACGCAGTATTTT. Amino acids: CASSLAGVTDTQYF.